The subject of this entry is one T cell receptor beta chain. Its antigen remains unidentified. A CD45RA+ naive subset and a CD45RA-negative memory subset were split from CD4+ cells. Germline CDR1 reads SGDLS; CDR2 reads YYNGEE. The V segment lost 4 bases and the J segment 3 bases; nucleotides outside the gene matches: 17. The CDR3 is 19 residues long. Sequencing used immunoSEQ multiplex PCR; TCRdb keeps in-frame clones, though not all of them. The data contain about 1 million clones, 75% to 80% of them singletons. The data originate from a study of shared clonotypes between healthy human individuals. The study's findings and limits: Represented diversity (both genetic and exposure-history) was limited by the small number of donors.

V is TRBV9 and J is TRBJ2-1, with 9 bases matching TRBD2. The sequence came from a man younger than 35 in good health. Some clones in this sample may be carry-over from other donors' samples. Sample: memory CD4+ T cells from PBMCs. Subset here: CD45RA-negative fraction. The CDR3 DNA follows: TGTGCCAGCAGCTTTAGTGGCCTACCGGGACTAGCAGACTACAATGAGCAGTTCTTC. Its protein product is CASSFSGLPGLADYNEQFF.